These 16 T cell receptor beta chains originate from one sample sequenced in a study of CD8+CD57+ T cells in acquired aplastic anemia. In patients chosen for sequencing, flow cytometry had shown CD8+CD57+ cell expansion. TCR beta VDJ and CDR3 were profiled, and genomic DNA was the template. TCRdb called the reads again in MiXCR, with one record for every CDR3 protein. The table shows under 350,000 distinct CDR3 sequences, with approximately 60% occurring only once. The sample taken for sequencing was sorted CD4+, CD8+, or CD8+CD57+ T cells (not recorded which) from PBMCs. These receptors were collected from a human donor with aplastic anemia.

This clonotype was observed a handful of times. The gene calls are TRBV2 and TRBJ2-7; TRBD2 might be the D (6 bases). CDR3 length equals 14 residues. In germline, CDR1 is SNHLY, CDR2 FYNNEI. Trimming pared 0 bases from V and 6 bases from J, leaving 12 bases between. The CDR3 region has the DNA TGTGCCAGCAGTGAAGCGCTTGGGGGGTCCGAGCAGTACTTC. This translates into CASSEALGGSEQYF.

V is TRBV7-9 and J is TRBJ1-2; possible D gene TRBD1, 6 bases. Germline values: CDR1 SEHNR, CDR2 FQNEAQ (reference sequence). The CDR3 is 15 amino acids. Deletions cut 3 bases from V and 7 bases from J, with 18 bases between. The CDR3 bases are TGTGCCAGCAGCTTGACAGAGGGGGGGAGTAGTGGCTACACCTTC. It yields the protein CASSLTEGGSSGYTF.

This clonotype was detected once. The gene calls are TRBV20-1 and TRBJ1-2; 8 nucleotides match TRBD1. Germline CDR1 DFQATT, CDR2 SNEGSKA (reference sequence). The CDR3 consists of 16 residues. J was trimmed by 2 bases and V by 2 bases; bases with no gene match: 10. This CDR3 is CSARRWTGIGNYGYTF. CDR3 bases: TGCAGTGCTAGACGATGGACAGGGATCGGAAACTATGGCTACACCTTC.

This clonotype was seen only a few times. The CDR3 reads CASSDRDNQPRHF. Here the CDR3 DNA reads TGTGCCAGCAGTGACAGGGATAATCAGCCTCGGCATTTT. The chain has TRBV2 and TRBJ1-5; D possibly corresponds to TRBD1 (5 bases). The V gene lost 3 bases and the J gene lost 15 bases, with 18 bases spanning the gap. The CDR3 has 13 amino acids. From germline, CDR1 is SNHLY and CDR2 FYNNEI.

The V and J genes are TRBV5-1 and TRBJ1-2; D is perhaps TRBD1 (6 bases). CDR3 length: 13 residues. CDR1 and CDR2 from the germline V gene are SGHRS and YFSETQ. V was cut by 7 bases and J by 4 bases, with 14 bases left in between. The CDR3 DNA sequence: TGCGCCAGCGGGGACAAGGGGCGCTATGGCTACACCTTC. Translation: CASGDKGRYGYTF. The variable domain in full, with the rest retrieved from reference TRBV5-1 and TRBJ1-2, is KAGVTQTPRYLIKTRGQQVTLSCSPISGHRSVSWYQQTPGQGLQFLFEYFSETQRNKGNFPGRFSGRQFSNSRSEMNVSTLELGDSALYLCASGDKGRYGYTFGSGTRLTVV.

A word on this clonotype: No conserved phenylalanine or tryptophan is present at the end of the CDR3, so a read error is the likely explanation. The genes are TRBV10-3 and TRBJ1-5; D remains unclear. CDR3 size: 14 residues. CDR1 is ENHRY and CDR2 is SYGVKD in the germline V gene. The CDR3 DNA sequence: TGTGCCATCAGTGACAGCTATAGCAATCAGCCACAGCATCTT. This translates into CAISDSYSNQPQHL.

This clonotype has a single count. The chain combines TRBV5-1 with TRBJ2-7, with 8 nucleotides matching TRBD2. The V segment lost 2 bases and the J segment 7 bases; nucleotides outside the gene matches: 8. Germline CDR1 is SGHRS and CDR2 is YFSETQ. The CDR3 is 14 residues long. This CDR3 is CASSFAGGAREQYF. The CDR3, as DNA: TGCGCCAGCAGCTTCGCGGGGGGTGCTAGGGAGCAGTACTTC.

CDR3 sequence reads: CSAPHLSGASSYEQYF. CDR3 sequence (DNA): TGCAGTGCTCCCCACCTTAGCGGGGCGAGCTCCTACGAGCAGTACTTC. The rearrangement joins TRBV20-1 to TRBJ2-7; 8 bases line up with TRBD2. J lost 0 bases, V lost 5 bases, and 12 bases had no gene match. Germline V gene sequence: CDR1 DFQATT, CDR2 SNEGSKA (reference sequence). The CDR3 totals 16 residues.

In this sample, this clonotype turned up many times. The chain recombines TRBV7-9 with TRBJ1-2; a weak D match, TRBD1 (5 bases). Germline values: CDR1 SEHNR, CDR2 FQNEAQ (reference sequence). Trimming stripped 1 base from V and 5 bases from J, with 14 bases between. The CDR3 sequence is 15 residues long. DNA of the CDR3: TGTGCCAGCAGCTTAGAGAACAGGCCCCTTTATGGCTACACCTTC. Translating gives CASSLENRPLYGYTF.

The V gene is TRBV24-1, the J gene TRBJ2-1; TRBD2 agrees at 8 bases. CDR3 length: 12 amino acids. J gave up 7 bases and V 12 bases, and 7 bases lay outside the gene matches. Looked up from germline, CDR1 is KGHDR and CDR2 is SFDVKD. As DNA, the CDR3 is TGTGCCTACGGACTAGCCCCTAATGAGCAGTTCTTC. This sequence encodes CAYGLAPNEQFF.

The chain is built from TRBV9 and TRBJ1-5, with D unresolved. The V end was cut by 0 bases, the J end by 1 base, with 5 bases between. The germline V gene has CDR1 SGDLS and CDR2 YYNGEE. The CDR3 loop spans 14 amino acids. This chain's CDR3 is CASSVGQSNQPQHF. CDR3 bases: TGTGCCAGCAGCGTAGGGCAGAGCAATCAGCCCCAGCATTTT. Variable domain in full (rest from reference TRBV9 and TRBJ1-5): DSGVTQTPKHLITATGQRVTLRCSPRSGDLSVYWYQQSLDQGLQFLIQYYNGEERAKGNILERFSAQQFPDLHSELNLSSLELGDSALYFCASSVGQSNQPQHFGDGTRLSIL.

This clonotype was detected only a few times. The gene calls are TRBV19 and TRBJ1-2, with D uncertain. CDR1 is LNHDA, CDR2 SQIVND, per germline (reference sequence). The CDR3 consists of 16 residues. V was shortened by 7 bases and J by 0 bases, with 18 bases between the two germline ends. For the CDR3, the DNA is TGTGCCAGTATTGGTCTCAGCCAAACCTCTAACTATGGCTACACCTTC. Its protein is CASIGLSQTSNYGYTF.

At least ten counts were recorded for this clonotype. This rearrangement joins TRBV7-8 to TRBJ1-3; no clear D. The CDR3 spans 15 residues. Trimming shortened V by 10 bases and J by 0 bases, and 16 bases separated the two germline ends. The germline CDR1 and CDR2 sequences are SGHVS and FQNEAQ. The CDR3 region is CATREGIYSGNTIYF. In nucleotides, the CDR3 is TGTGCCACCCGGGAAGGAATCTACTCTGGAAACACCATATATTTT.

The chain has TRBV10-3 and TRBJ2-7; TRBD1 might be the D (6 bases). V lost 4 bases and J lost 6, with 10 bases in between. The germline V gene has CDR1 ENHRY and CDR2 SYGVKD. The CDR3 is 12 amino acids. The CDR3 loop reads CAISVDSSEQYF. The CDR3 bases are TGTGCCATCAGTGTGGACAGCAGCGAGCAGTACTTC.

The chain links TRBV7-9 to TRBJ2-3, with a possible D match to TRBD2 (5 bases). This CDR3 is built from 16 residues. Trimming shortened V by 5 bases and J by 2 bases, and 17 bases separated the two germline ends. Germline V gene lookup returns CDR1 SEHNR and CDR2 FQNEAQ (reference sequence). The CDR3 sequence: CASSEEKAVYTDTQYF. The CDR3 region has the DNA TGTGCCAGCAGCGAAGAGAAAGCGGTCTACACAGATACGCAGTATTTT. Variable domain in full (rest from reference TRBV7-9 and TRBJ2-3): DTGVSQNPRHKITKRGQNVTFRCDPISEHNRLYWYRQTLGQGPEFLTYFQNEAQLEKSRLLSDRFSAERPKGSFSTLEIQRTEQGDSAMYLCASSEEKAVYTDTQYFGPGTRLTVL.

V and J are TRBV20-1 and TRBJ2-1; D is unclear. The CDR3 has 12 residues. V was pared by 2 bases and J by 5 bases, with 7 bases between. Per the germline V gene, CDR1 is DFQATT and CDR2 is SNEGSKA (reference sequence). This CDR3 reads CSARIQDNEQFF. The CDR3 coding sequence is TGCAGTGCTAGAATCCAGGACAATGAGCAGTTCTTC.